This T cell receptor (beta chain) was captured by sequencing in a study of chemoradiotherapy in HPV16-positive cancers. Trimming stripped 3 bases from V and 0 bases from J, with 11 bases between. Per the germline V gene, CDR1 is SGHRS and CDR2 is YFSETQ. The CDR3 contains 15 residues. Samples were taken several times over chemoradiotherapy. Clones were sequenced by immunoSEQ multiplex PCR, and TCRdb holds only the in-frame ones, with some missing. In the table there are some 10,000 clones, roughly nine tenths of which are singletons. This sequence joins TRBV5-1 and TRBJ2-3; D remains ambiguous. The sample in question was blood, obtained from a patient who underwent chemoradiotherapy. The source is a human donor with HPV-associated anogenital cancer. CDR3 in DNA: TGCGCCAGCAGCTCGACAAGCAAGAGCACAGATACGCAGTATTTT. Its translation: CASSSTSKSTDTQYF.